Listed here are 2 T cell receptor beta chains from one sample, sequenced in a study of identical twins. MiXCR, run by TCRdb on the 5' RACE reads, gives a single entry per CDR3 protein. This table holds 650,000 to 800,000 distinct CDR3 sequences, 8.6% found once. This sample also appeared in a second study, on yellow fever vaccine responses in identical twins.

The material sequenced was PBMCs. The receptors shown here come from a woman aged 18-35 years in good health.

This clonotype came up a few times. A much larger clonotype is one base distant, so this may be a read error. J is TRBJ1-1 and V is TRBV2; D perhaps matches TRBD1 (5 bases). V lost 6 bases, J lost 0 bases, and 8 bases lay in between. CDR3 length equals 13 residues. CDR1 and CDR2 from the germline V gene are SNHLY and FYNNEI. The CDR3 is CASRTVLNTEAFF. The DNA for the CDR3 is TGTGCCAGCAGGACAGTGCTGAACACTGAAGCTTTCTTT.

This clonotype was detected ten times or more. The chain couples TRBV6-5 to TRBJ1-1, with no clear D. The CDR3 is made up of 13 amino acids. Germline values: CDR1 MNHEY, CDR2 SVGAGI. Deletions cut 0 bases from V and 3 bases from J, with 5 bases between. The DNA for the CDR3 is TGTGCCAGCAGTTACTCGAGTTACACTGAAGCTTTCTTT. It codes for CASSYSSYTEAFF.